Listed below are T cell receptor beta chains from one sample, sequenced in a study of T-cell memory formation after mild COVID-19. TCRdb reprocessed the 5' RACE reads with MiXCR, giving one entry per CDR3 protein. Here the sample spans a few hundred thousand distinct CDR3 sequences, about 17% being singletons. The sample taken for sequencing was PBMCs or a T cell subset sorted from them (not recorded which). The source is a young man who had mild COVID-19 (a few samples of this study predate the infection). Cell type and time point are not known. CDR3s include the opening cysteine and the closing phenylalanine or tryptophan. D genes are given only for firm matches. The size field is filled for only some rows; it gives once, few, many or a size class.

j_call v_call d_call clone_size cdr3_nt cdr3_aa
TRBJ2-5 TRBV7-3 NA NA TGTGCCAGCAGCTTGACAGTAGAAGAGACCCAGTACTTC CASSLTVEETQYF
TRBJ2-1 TRBV25-1 TRBD2 NA TGTGCCAGCAGTGATGTAGCGGGGGGATACAATGAGCAGTTCTTC CASSDVAGGYNEQFF
TRBJ1-1 TRBV7-9 NA few TGTGCCAGCAGCTTTCGGGCTACTGAAGCTTTCTTT CASSFRATEAFF
TRBJ2-5 TRBV9 NA few TGTGCCAGCAGCCCAAGACTCGAAATGTGGGGTGAAGAGACCCAGTACTTC CASSPRLEMWGEETQYF
TRBJ2-3 TRBV4-3 TRBD2 NA TGCGCCAGCAGCCCGGTAGGACTAGCGGAAGATACGCAGTATTTT CASSPVGLAEDTQYF
TRBJ1-2 TRBV9 NA once TGTGCCAGCAGTATCACCGGGAGACCCTCTAGCTATGGCTACACCTTC CASSITGRPSSYGYTF
TRBJ1-3 TRBV11-2 NA few TGTGCCAGCAGCTTACACCGCTGGAGCTCTGGAAACACCATATATTTT CASSLHRWSSGNTIYF
TRBJ2-7 TRBV27 TRBD1 NA TGTGCCAGCAGTTCCTGGACAGGGCAGGCCTACGAGCAGTACTTC CASSSWTGQAYEQYF
TRBJ1-5 TRBV20-1 NA NA TGCAGTGCTCCCAACCGAGGGTATCAGCCCCAGCATTTT CSAPNRGYQPQHF
TRBJ1-1 TRBV10-3 NA NA TGTGCCATCAGTGTGGGCAACCGAGAAGCTTTCTTT CAISVGNREAFF
TRBJ2-4 TRBV18 NA NA TGTGCCAGCTCACCCGACAACCCGCGTCAGTACTTC CASSPDNPRQYF
TRBJ1-3 TRBV7-8 TRBD1 few TGTGCCAGCAGCTCGGGACAGAGAGGGAACACCATATATTTT CASSSGQRGNTIYF
TRBJ2-2 TRBV28 NA many TGTGCCAGCAACTCTCGGGGCTCGAACACCGGGGAGCTGTTTTTT CASNSRGSNTGELFF
TRBJ2-4 TRBV7-2 TRBD1 many TGTGCCAGCAGCTTCTATGGGACAGAAAAAAACATTCAGTACTTC CASSFYGTEKNIQYF
TRBJ2-5 TRBV29-1 NA NA TGCAGCGTCCCCGTGGCAGGACCAGAGACCCAGTACTTC CSVPVAGPETQYF
TRBJ1-6 TRBV28 NA NA TGTGCCAGCAGTTTATCGTGGGGTTCGGATAATTCACCCCTCCACTTT CASSLSWGSDNSPLHF
TRBJ1-1 TRBV28 NA NA TGTGCCAGCAGTTTAGACGGGGGGCGCGGGACTGAAGCTTTCTTT CASSLDGGRGTEAFF
TRBJ2-5 TRBV6-2/TRBV6-3 TRBD1 NA TGTGCCAGCAACCTACAGGGGGCACCGCAAGAGACCCAGTACTTC CASNLQGAPQETQYF
TRBJ1-1 TRBV5-1 NA many TGCGCCAGCAGCTTGGTGCAGGGGAACACTGAAGCTTTCTTT CASSLVQGNTEAFF
TRBJ2-3 TRBV20-1 NA NA TGCACCCTCCTCCACGAGAGCACAGATACGCAGTATTTT CTLLHESTDTQYF
TRBJ2-5 TRBV11-2 NA NA TGTGCCAGCAGCTCCGGGGGGACAGTTGTCAGTCCCCAGTACTTC CASSSGGTVVSPQYF
TRBJ2-1 TRBV29-1 NA NA TGCAGCGGGGGGCCCCCGGATGAGCAGTTCTTC CSGGPPDEQFF
TRBJ1-1 TRBV29-1 NA few TGCAGCGTTAACGGGCAGGGAGGACCCGAAGCTTTCTTT CSVNGQGGPEAFF
TRBJ1-1 TRBV18 NA NA TGTGCCAGCTCACCACGACTATGGGGAAACACTGAAGCTTTCTTT CASSPRLWGNTEAFF
TRBJ1-5 TRBV6-5 NA NA TGTGCCAGCAAAGGTGCGGGGGGCCAGCCCCAGCATTTT CASKGAGGQPQHF
TRBJ2-3 TRBV20-1 TRBD2 few TGCAGTGCTGGATCGACTAGCGGGGCTCTAGATACGCAGTATTTT CSAGSTSGALDTQYF
TRBJ2-2 TRBV10-3 NA NA TGTGCCATCAGTGAGTCCCGCAGAAACACCGGGGAGCTGTTTTTT CAISESRRNTGELFF
TRBJ2-3 TRBV7-9 TRBD2 NA TGTGCCTGGCGGGGGGCCGCAGATACGCAGTATTTT CAWRGAADTQYF
TRBJ1-1 TRBV10-2 NA NA TGCGCCAGCTTCGGTGGCACTGAAGCTTTCTTT CASFGGTEAFF
TRBJ1-2 TRBV29-1 NA few TGCAGCGCCCTCGAGGGGAGCGGCTATGGCTTCACCTTC CSALEGSGYGFTF
TRBJ1-1 TRBV5-1 NA few TGCGCCAGCAACTGGGACGGCCTGAACACTGAAGCTTTCTTT CASNWDGLNTEAFF
TRBJ2-2 TRBV4-2 TRBD2 NA TGTGCCAGCAGAGGTCCGGAAGCGGGAGGGCCCCACGGGGAGCTGTTTTTT CASRGPEAGGPHGELFF
TRBJ2-3 TRBV5-1 NA NA TGCGCCAGCAGCTTGGGGGGCTCCGCCTTCACAGATACGCAGTATTTT CASSLGGSAFTDTQYF
TRBJ1-5 TRBV3-1 TRBD1 few TGTGCCAGCAGCGCGACAGGGAGCCTCCATCAGCCCCAGCATTTT CASSATGSLHQPQHF
TRBJ2-5 TRBV15 NA NA TGTGCCACCAGCAGAGATAGGGCAGGGGTGACGAAGACCCAGTATTTC CATSRDRAGVTKTQYF
TRBJ2-7 TRBV6-5 NA few TGTGCCAGCAGTTACTCGTTGGGTTACGTAGAGCAGTACTTC CASSYSLGYVEQYF
TRBJ1-1 TRBV7-2 NA NA TGTGCCAGCAGCTTAGCGCGGACACTGAACACTGAAGCTTTCTTT CASSLARTLNTEAFF
TRBJ2-7 TRBV5-1 NA NA TGCGCCAGCAGCTTTCGGTTCCCCTACGAGCAGTACTTC CASSFRFPYEQYF
TRBJ2-3 TRBV18 NA NA TGTGCCAGCTCACCACCGGACGGCACAGATACGCAGTATTTT CASSPPDGTDTQYF
TRBJ1-1 TRBV7-2 NA NA TGTGCCAGCAACCCGGGAGGGGACCCGTTGGAAGCTTTCTTT CASNPGGDPLEAFF
TRBJ2-2 TRBV5-1 NA many TGCGCCAGCAGCTTGCCGGGACCAGCGAACACCGGGGAGCTGTTTTTT CASSLPGPANTGELFF